The sequence of this T cell receptor (beta chain) was determined in a study of cytomegalovirus exposure and HLA in healthy donors. Points from the study as a whole: Overall, around 160 TCR beta chains were annotated as cytomegalovirus-associated. A later analysis by the authors found several of the most significant clusters apparently linked to common viral pathogens.

The PCR made use of 60 Vbeta and 13 Jbeta primers. TCRdb's table, derived via immunoSEQ multiplex PCR, lists solely in-frame clones and lacks some. Of tens of thousands of clones listed, under 80% are singletons. Comments on this clone: What it binds is unknown.

CDR1 is LGHNA, CDR2 YSLEER, per germline. The trim removed 0 bases at V and 5 bases at J, leaving 14 bases unmatched. The CDR3 sequence is 18 residues long. The clonotype originates from a woman aged 25 to 39 in good health and CMV-seronegative. The V gene is TRBV4-3, the J gene TRBJ1-1; 8 nucleotides match TRBD1. The material sequenced was PBMCs. CDR3 residues: CASSQDIRGRNMGTEAFF. CDR3 sequence (DNA): TGCGCCAGCAGCCAAGATATCAGGGGGCGCAATATGGGGACTGAAGCTTTCTTT.